The 11 T cell receptor beta chains given below trace back to one sample, sequenced in a study of cytomegalovirus exposure and HLA in healthy donors. PCR used 60 Vbeta primers and 13 Jbeta primers. TCRdb's copy holds only in-frame clones and misses some; the assay was immunoSEQ multiplex PCR. This table lists tens of thousands of clones. The specimen was PBMCs. Every receptor here comes from a man aged 35 to 55 in good health and CMV-seropositive.

The genes are TRBV9 and TRBJ1-1, with TRBD1 matching 9 bases. The CDR3 has 16 amino acids. Germline V gives CDR1 SGDLS, CDR2 YYNGEE. V lost 0 bases and J lost 7; bases outside the gene matches: 10. This CDR3 is CASSVGEQGARDEAFF. In nucleotides, the CDR3 is TGTGCCAGCAGCGTAGGTGAACAGGGGGCAAGAGATGAAGCTTTCTTT. Variable domain in full (rest from reference TRBV9 and TRBJ1-1): DSGVTQTPKHLITATGQRVTLRCSPRSGDLSVYWYQQSLDQGLQFLIQYYNGEERAKGNILERFSAQQFPDLHSELNLSSLELGDSALYFCASSVGEQGARDEAFFGQGTRLTVV.

The rearrangement uses TRBV18 and TRBJ2-7; 9 nucleotides align to TRBD2. The CDR3 consists of 15 residues. CDR1 and CDR2 (germline): KGHSH, LQKENI. V was pared by 3 bases and J by 2 bases, with 5 bases of the junction left unmatched. The CDR3: CASSPMTSGAYEQYF. In DNA form, the CDR3 reads TGTGCCAGCTCACCGATGACTAGCGGCGCCTACGAGCAGTACTTC.

On this clone itself: A read error may produce the germline difference seen at one junction end. Within the sample, other DNA sequences also encode this same CDR3. V gene TRBV25-1 combines with J gene TRBJ1-1; D remains ambiguous. The CDR3 is made up of 13 amino acids. CDR1 and CDR2 (germline): MGHDK, SYGVNS. CDR3 protein: CASSEGIYTEAFF. CDR3 DNA: TGTGCCAGTAGTGAAGGCATTTACACTGAAGCTTTCTTT.

This rearrangement joins TRBV9 to TRBJ1-1; D is possibly TRBD1 (5 bases). The CDR3 consists of 13 residues. V shed 0 bases and J shed 10 bases, with 13 bases lying between them. Germline loops: CDR1 SGDLS, CDR2 YYNGEE. The chain's CDR3 is CASSVGGLSPAFF. The CDR3 region has the DNA TGTGCCAGCAGCGTAGGGGGACTGTCCCCAGCTTTCTTT.

The V and J genes are TRBV19 and TRBJ1-4; 9 nucleotides align to TRBD1. V shed 4 bases and J 12 bases; nucleotides not matched to a gene: 9. Germline V lookup: CDR1 LNHDA, CDR2 SQIVND (reference sequence). This CDR3 region has 14 residues. This CDR3 is CASSTGTGYGELFF. CDR3 nucleotide sequence: TGTGCCAGTAGTACCGGGACAGGGTATGGAGAACTGTTTTTT.

The chain couples TRBV6-5 to TRBJ2-7; TRBD1 matches 10 bases. After removal of 5 bases from V and 6 bases from J, the junction contained 4 bases not matched to a gene. Germline assignment: CDR1 MNHEY and CDR2 SVGAGI. The length of the CDR3 is 13 residues. CDR3 region: CASSPGTGVEQYF. DNA for the CDR3: TGTGCCAGCAGTCCCGGGACAGGGGTCGAGCAGTACTTC.

The V and J genes are TRBV7-9 and TRBJ2-7; TRBD2 aligns across 11 bases. CDR3 length: 17 residues. Germline assignment: CDR1 SEHNR and CDR2 FQNEAQ (reference sequence). The V segment lost 5 bases and the J segment 2 bases; nucleotides outside the gene matches: 11. The CDR3 reads CASSLGVLAGVTYEQYF. Here the CDR3 DNA reads TGTGCCAGCAGCCTCGGTGTACTAGCGGGGGTGACCTACGAGCAGTACTTC. Filled out from reference TRBV7-9 and TRBJ2-7, the complete variable domain reads DTGVSQNPRHKITKRGQNVTFRCDPISEHNRLYWYRQTLGQGPEFLTYFQNEAQLEKSRLLSDRFSAERPKGSFSTLEIQRTEQGDSAMYLCASSLGVLAGVTYEQYFGPGTRLTVT.

The V and J genes are TRBV5-1 and TRBJ2-3; TRBD1 agrees at 8 bases. CDR3 length: 15 residues. The V gene's germline CDR1 is SGHRS and CDR2 YFSETQ. Trimming took 4 bases from V and 2 from J; bases not matched to a gene: 6. The CDR3 here is CASSLRDRNTDTQYF. The CDR3 nucleotides are TGCGCCAGCAGCCTCCGGGACAGGAACACAGATACGCAGTATTTT.

CDR3 sequence (DNA): TGTGCCAGCCGTCCCCCGGGACAGGCGGGCGGCTACACCTTC. It yields the protein CASRPPGQAGGYTF. The J gene is TRBJ1-2, the V gene TRBV6-5, with 8 bases lining up with TRBD1. Germline V gives CDR1 MNHEY, CDR2 SVGAGI. The CDR3 has 14 residues. The V segment lost 8 bases and the J segment 8 bases; nucleotides outside the gene matches: 13.

The chain recombines TRBV5-1 with TRBJ1-2, with D maybe TRBD1 (6 bases). Trimming took off 5 bases at V and 4 bases at J, with 9 bases between the two ends. The CDR3 covers 12 residues. The germline gives CDR1 SGHRS, CDR2 YFSETQ. The CDR3 is CASRAGVYGYTF. The CDR3 DNA sequence: TGCGCCAGCAGGGCAGGGGTCTATGGCTACACCTTC.

The V and J genes are TRBV9 and TRBJ2-1; possibly TRBD2 for D (6 bases). The germline CDR1 and CDR2 sequences are SGDLS and YYNGEE. The length of the CDR3 is 13 residues. V was trimmed by 4 bases and J by 5 bases, leaving 10 bases between them. CDR3 region: CASSPGDDNEQFF. The CDR3 DNA is TGTGCCAGCAGCCCGGGGGACGACAATGAGCAGTTCTTC.